The 14 T cell receptor beta chains presented below share a single source sample, sequenced in a study of blood T cell repertoires in COVID-19. Generated by immunoSEQ multiplex PCR, the TCRdb table keeps only in-frame clones and is missing some. The sample records under 350,000 clones, roughly 89% being singletons. Specimen: peripheral blood. Source of these receptors: a man aged 35 to 55 with acute or convalescent COVID-19.

The gene calls are TRBV6-5 and TRBJ1-2; 7 nucleotides align to TRBD1. This CDR3 has 12 residues. Germline CDR1 MNHEY, CDR2 SVGAGI. V shed 8 bases and J 2 bases; nucleotides not matched to a gene: 2. The CDR3 DNA follows: TGTGCCAGCGAGACAGGGAACTATGGCTACACCTTC. This gives the protein CASETGNYGYTF.

This rearrangement joins TRBV10-1 to TRBJ2-7; D is perhaps TRBD1 (6 bases). CDR3 length: 14 amino acids. V was shortened by 2 bases and J by 5 bases, with 13 bases between the two germline ends. Germline CDR1 reads WNHNN; CDR2 reads SYGVQD (reference sequence). CDR3 nucleotide sequence: TGCGCCAGCAGTGAGGGACAGCCGTTCCACGAGCAGTACTTC. This sequence encodes CASSEGQPFHEQYF.

Concerning this clone itself: Other DNA sequences in the same sample also yield this CDR3. The V gene is TRBV6-5, the J gene TRBJ1-5; tentatively, D is TRBD1 (6 bases). CDR3 size: 14 residues. Trimming took off 0 bases at V and 4 bases at J, with 7 bases between the two ends. Per germline, CDR1 MNHEY and CDR2 SVGAGI. Here the CDR3 reads CASSYSGQNQPQHF. As DNA, the CDR3 is TGTGCCAGCAGTTACTCAGGACAGAATCAGCCCCAGCATTTT.

The rearrangement links TRBV5-5 to TRBJ2-2; weak D call: TRBD2 (5 bases). The germline V gene encodes CDR1 SGHKS and CDR2 YYEKEE (reference sequence). Trimming left V 1 base short and J 8 bases short, with 21 bases between. The CDR3 has 17 amino acids. CDR3 nucleotide sequence: TGTGCCAGCAGCTTGTCCCCTCACAGACGGACTCAGGGGGAGCTGTTTTTT. It is translated as CASSLSPHRRTQGELFF. Based on the CDR3 plus reference TRBV5-5 and TRBJ2-2, the full variable domain is DAGVTQSPTHLIKTRGQQVTLRCSPISGHKSVSWYQQVLGQGPQFIFQYYEKEERGRGNFPDRFSARQFPNYSSELNVNALLLGDSALYLCASSLSPHRRTQGELFFGEGSRLTVL.

The chain combines TRBV6-5 with TRBJ2-3, with 10 bases fitting TRBD2. The V gene's germline CDR1 is MNHEY and CDR2 SVGAGI. This CDR3 contains 15 residues. V was pared by 4 bases and J by 5 bases, with 6 bases of the junction left unmatched. The CDR3 region is CASSWERGGRDTQYF. CDR3 bases: TGTGCCAGCAGTTGGGAGCGGGGGGGCCGAGATACGCAGTATTTT.

The chain recombines TRBV5-6 with TRBJ1-3, with TRBD1 matching 7 bases. V was clipped by 5 bases and J by 0 bases; unmatched bases: 5. This CDR3 region has 15 residues. Germline V gives CDR1 SGHDT, CDR2 YYEEEE. CDR3 protein: CASREQGISGNTIYF. The CDR3 DNA is TGTGCCAGCAGGGAACAGGGGATCTCTGGAAACACCATATATTTT. The full variable domain, completed using reference TRBV5-6 and TRBJ1-3, is DAGVTQSPTHLIKTRGQQVTLRCSPKSGHDTVSWYQQALGQGPQFIFQYYEEEERQRGNFPDRFSGHQFPNYSSELNVNALLLGDSALYLCASREQGISGNTIYFGEGSWLTVV.

V is TRBV19 and J is TRBJ1-5; maybe TRBD1 (6 bases). Trimming left V 1 base short and J 4 bases short, with 11 bases between. The CDR3 extends over 15 amino acids. The germline gives CDR1 LNHDA, CDR2 SQIVND (reference sequence). The CDR3 protein is CASSIGQVWNQPQHF. For the CDR3, the DNA is TGTGCCAGTAGTATAGGACAGGTATGGAATCAGCCCCAGCATTTT. Based on the CDR3 plus reference TRBV19 and TRBJ1-5, the full variable domain is DGGITQSPKYLFRKEGQNVTLSCEQNLNHDAMYWYRQDPGQGLRLIYYSQIVNDFQKGDIAEGYSVSREKKESFPLTVTSAQKNPTAFYLCASSIGQVWNQPQHFGDGTRLSIL.

Remarks on this clone: The same CDR3 can be traced to other DNA sequences in this sample. This chain connects TRBV3-1 (or the pseudogene TRBV3-2) to TRBJ1-5; TRBD1 might be the D (5 bases). Trimming left V 0 bases short and J 4 bases short, with 10 bases between. Germline CDR1 is LGHDT and CDR2 is YNNKEL (reference sequence). This CDR3 contains 15 residues. The CDR3 spells CASSQDLGGNQPQHF. As DNA, the CDR3 is TGTGCCAGCAGCCAAGATTTGGGGGGAAATCAGCCCCAGCATTTT.

This clone is a singleton in its sample. This chain connects TRBV6-2 or TRBV6-3 to TRBJ1-1; D remains ambiguous. The germline V gene has CDR1 MNHEY and CDR2 SVGEGT. V lost 5 bases to trimming and J lost 3 bases, with 4 bases between them. The CDR3 has 11 residues. The CDR3 is CASSRDTEAFF. The CDR3 DNA is TGTGCCAGCAGTCGGGACACTGAAGCTTTCTTT.

V is TRBV5-4 and J is TRBJ2-2; possible D gene TRBD2, 5 bases. The CDR3 covers 15 residues. The germline CDR1 and CDR2 sequences are SGHNT and YYREEE (reference sequence). Trimming pared 6 bases from V and 5 bases from J, leaving 17 bases between. This CDR3 is CASTSGTHSTGELFF. CDR3 DNA: TGTGCCAGCACCTCGGGAACCCACAGTACCGGGGAGCTGTTTTTT.

The chain links TRBV29-1 to TRBJ2-2, with 7 bases fitting TRBD1. The V gene end was trimmed by 7 bases and the J gene end by 3 bases; junction bases not matched to a gene: 8. The CDR3 has 14 residues. The V gene's germline CDR1 is SQVTM and CDR2 ANQGSEA. In DNA, the CDR3 is TGCAGCGCAGTAGGACAGGAGCACACCGGGGAGCTGTTTTTT. This sequence encodes CSAVGQEHTGELFF.

This clone was detected only a few times. This rearrangement joins TRBV18 to TRBJ1-2; D unclear. This CDR3 is built from 14 residues. Germline CDR1 KGHSH, CDR2 LQKENI. V lost 2 bases, J lost 4 bases, and 11 bases lay in between. The CDR3 loop reads CASSPSSSGYGYTF. In nucleotides, the CDR3 is TGTGCCAGCTCACCAAGTTCGTCAGGCTATGGCTACACCTTC.

This sequence joins TRBV7-2 and TRBJ2-3, with 9 bases that match TRBD1. CDR3 length: 15 amino acids. Germline values: CDR1 SGHTA, CDR2 FQGNSA. V lost 5 bases, J lost 2 bases, and 5 bases stayed unmatched. DNA of the CDR3: TGTGCCAGCAGCATGGGACAGGGAAACACAGATACGCAGTATTTT. Encoded protein: CASSMGQGNTDTQYF.

The chain joins TRBV6-5 to TRBJ1-2; no clear D gene. Germline CDR1 and CDR2: MNHEY and SVGAGI. Trimming cost V 6 bases and J 4 bases, with 12 bases left between them. The CDR3 spans 13 residues. The CDR3 nucleotides read TGTGCCAGCAGATATGGGCTGAGCTATGGCTACACCTTC. It codes for CASRYGLSYGYTF.